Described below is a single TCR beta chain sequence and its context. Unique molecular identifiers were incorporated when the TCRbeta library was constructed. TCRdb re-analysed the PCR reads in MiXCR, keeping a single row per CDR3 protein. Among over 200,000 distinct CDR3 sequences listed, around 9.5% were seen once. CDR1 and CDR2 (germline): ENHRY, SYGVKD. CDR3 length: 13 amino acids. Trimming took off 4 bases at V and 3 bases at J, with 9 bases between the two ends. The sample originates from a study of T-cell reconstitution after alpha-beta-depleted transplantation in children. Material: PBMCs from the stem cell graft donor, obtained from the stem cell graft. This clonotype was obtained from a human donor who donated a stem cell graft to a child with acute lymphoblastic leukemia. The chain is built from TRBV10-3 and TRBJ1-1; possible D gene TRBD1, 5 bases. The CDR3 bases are TGTGCCATCAGTGGGGGCAGGGACACTGAAGCTTTCTTT. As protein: CAISGGRDTEAFF.